The following is a TCR beta chain sequence with its context. Its antigen is as yet unknown. Germline V CDR1 and CDR2: SGHDT, YYEEEE. The V end lost 3 bases, the J end lost 2 bases, and 12 bases lay between the germline ends. CDR3 size: 14 residues. This record belongs to a study of T cell repertoires in cytomegalovirus infection. TCRdb analysed the reads with MiXCR anew, one entry per CDR3 protein. This repertoire shows 600,000 to 800,000 distinct CDR3 sequences, 24% found once; its top ten account for around 8%. Study conclusions and caveats: Ex vivo responses were dominated by HLA-C-restricted CMV-specific TCR beta clonotypes.

The sequenced material came from CD8+ T cells from PBMCs. The gene calls are TRBV5-6 and TRBJ2-7; D assignment may be TRBD1 or TRBD2 (5 bases each). The sequence came from a human donor in good health (CMV status not recorded). Some clones in this sample may be carry-over from other donors' samples. The CDR3 region is CASSYGTAAYEQYV. The CDR3, as DNA: TGTGCCAGCAGCTACGGGACCGCAGCCTACGAGCAGTACGTC.